This is a list of T cell receptor beta chains from one sample in a study of cytomegalovirus exposure and HLA in healthy donors. The protocol was immunoSEQ multiplex PCR, while the TCRdb copy is restricted to in-frame clones and leaves out a portion. Found here are 140,000 to 150,000 clones, almost 80% of them singletons; the top ten hold 1.5% to 2%. The source material was PBMCs. These receptors were obtained from a woman in her twenties or thirties in good health and CMV-seronegative. Both conserved end residues are part of each CDR3. D genes are given only for firm matches. A clone size is listed for some rows: how often the clone was seen (once, few, many), or a class if it is expanded.

-,TRBV2,TRBD1,TRBJ2-7,TGTGCCAGCAGCCCACAGGGGGCAGGCTCCTACGAGCAGTACTTC,CASSPQGAGSYEQYF
-,TRBV18,TRBD1,TRBJ1-1,TGTGCCAGCTCGGGACAGGGAAGGACTGAAGCTTTCTTT,CASSGQGRTEAFF
once,TRBV6-5,-,TRBJ2-3,TGTGCCAGCAGGCAGACTTATAGCACAGATACGCAGTATTTT,CASRQTYSTDTQYF
-,TRBV14,TRBD1,TRBJ1-2,TGTGCCAGCAGCCATGACAGGGTGGACTATGGCTACACCTTC,CASSHDRVDYGYTF
-,TRBV5-1,-,TRBJ1-1,TGCGCCAGCACCGCGGACAGCACGACCACTGAAGCTTTCTTT,CASTADSTTTEAFF
-,TRBV7-3,-,TRBJ1-1,TGTGCCAGCAGCTCCACCGCGGCGGCGGGCACTGAAGCTTTCTTT,CASSSTAAAGTEAFF
few,TRBV11-3,TRBD1,TRBJ1-1,TGTGCCAGCAGCTTAGGGCAGGGGGCGAACACTGAAGCTTTCTTT,CASSLGQGANTEAFF
-,TRBV4-3,-,TRBJ1-2,TGCGCCAGCGGGTCGACAGGCGATGGCTACACCTTC,CASGSTGDGYTF
-,TRBV7-2,TRBD1,TRBJ2-1,TGTGCCAGCAGCCCCCGGGACAGGGGGCGGTACAATGAGCAGTTCTTC,CASSPRDRGRYNEQFF
once,TRBV2,TRBD1,TRBJ2-7,TGTGCCAGCAGTGGGGGCAGGGGGCTCCGCTACGAGCAGTACTTC,CASSGGRGLRYEQYF
-,TRBV19,TRBD1,TRBJ2-7,TGTGCCAGTAGTATTGGGGGACAGGGGTACGAGCAGTACTTC,CASSIGGQGYEQYF
-,TRBV7-2,TRBD2,TRBJ2-1,TGTGCCAGCAGGGGGGCTAGCGGGGGGTCCAATGAGCAGTTCTTC,CASRGASGGSNEQFF
-,TRBV4-1,-,TRBJ1-3,TGCGCCAGCAGCCAACCGACAGCTGGAAACACCATATATTTT,CASSQPTAGNTIYF
few,TRBV5-1,-,TRBJ2-7,TGCGCCAGCAGCGACCCAAGGAGCTCCTACGAGCAGTACTTC,CASSDPRSSYEQYF
-,TRBV27,-,TRBJ1-4,TGTGCCAGCAGGGGCTCAACTAATGAAAAACTGTTTTTT,CASRGSTNEKLFF
-,TRBV11-2,TRBD1,TRBJ1-4,TGTGCCAGCAGTCTAAGACCAGGGGGGTCTAATGAAAAACTGTTTTTT,CASSLRPGGSNEKLFF
-,TRBV6-1,-,TRBJ2-3,TGTGCCAGCAGACCGAGGGGGAGCCGGGGAGATACGCAGTATTTT,CASRPRGSRGDTQYF
-,TRBV6-1,-,TRBJ1-6,TGTGCCAGCAGTGTGAGGGCCGGGAGGGATTCACCCCTCCACTTT,CASSVRAGRDSPLHF
-,TRBV5-6,-,TRBJ1-4,TGTGCCAGCAGCTTGGCTGGAGGCGGTCATGAAAAACTGTTTTTT,CASSLAGGGHEKLFF
-,TRBV6-4,-,TRBJ2-6,TGTGCCAGCAGCACAACAGGGACTGGGGCCAACGTCCTGACTTTC,CASSTTGTGANVLTF
-,TRBV11-2,TRBD1,TRBJ1-6,TGTGCCAGCAGCTTAGCAGGGGGTGACAATTCACCCCTCCACTTT,CASSLAGGDNSPLHF
-,TRBV5-4,TRBD2,TRBJ2-5,TGTGCCAGCAGCCGCGGGGGGCTGACCCAAGAGACCCAGTACTTC,CASSRGGLTQETQYF
-,TRBV5-4,-,TRBJ1-3,TGTGCCAGCAGCTTGGAGGCGCTCCGGGGGGACACTGGAAACACCATATATTTT,CASSLEALRGDTGNTIYF
-,TRBV7-3,TRBD1,TRBJ1-3,TGTGCCAGCAGCCGCGGGACAGGCGGAAACACCATATATTTT,CASSRGTGGNTIYF
-,TRBV11-3,-,TRBJ2-6,TGTGCCAGCAGCTTACAGGACTCTGGGGCCAACGTCCTGACTTTC,CASSLQDSGANVLTF
-,TRBV7-2,-,TRBJ2-7,TGTGCCAGCAGCTCATGGGTAGGGGGGGGCCCTTACGAGCAGTACTTC,CASSSWVGGGPYEQYF
-,TRBV6-5,TRBD1,TRBJ1-4,TGTGCCAGCAGTCCCGATTGGACAGGGAGCGAAAAACTGTTTTTT,CASSPDWTGSEKLFF
-,TRBV6-1,TRBD1,TRBJ1-1,TGTGCCAGCAGTGAAGAAGGACAGGGTGGCACTGAAGCTTTCTTT,CASSEEGQGGTEAFF
-,TRBV11-2,-,TRBJ1-1,TGTGCCAGCAGCTTAGACTTACAGGGAAACACTGAAGCTTTCTTT,CASSLDLQGNTEAFF
-,TRBV19,-,TRBJ2-1,TGTGCCAGTAGTGGTTCCGGTAGTGAGCAGTTCTTC,CASSGSGSEQFF
-,TRBV27,-,TRBJ1-3,TGTGCCAGCAAAGACAGGAGCTCTGGAAACACCATATATTTT,CASKDRSSGNTIYF
-,TRBV10-1,-,TRBJ2-3,TGCGCCAGCAGTGACGGGGGTAAAGATACGCAGTATTTT,CASSDGGKDTQYF
-,TRBV27,TRBD2,TRBJ2-5,TGTGCCAGCAGTTCTCTAGCGGGGGGTGGAGAGACCCAGTACTTC,CASSSLAGGGETQYF
few,TRBV19,TRBD1,TRBJ2-7,TGTGCCAGTAGGGCCGGGACAGCCGGCCACGAGCAGTACTTC,CASRAGTAGHEQYF
-,TRBV11-2,-,TRBJ2-7,TGTGCCAGCAGCTTAGTGGGCAGTTCCTACGAGCAGTACTTC,CASSLVGSSYEQYF
-,TRBV7-8,TRBD1,TRBJ1-1,TGTGCCAGCAGCTTCGGACAGGGGAGGGGGGACACTGAAGCTTTCTTT,CASSFGQGRGDTEAFF
-,TRBV4-1,-,TRBJ2-7,TGCGCCAGCAGCTTGGGGCGAGGCTACGAGCAGTACTTC,CASSLGRGYEQYF
-,TRBV30,TRBD1,TRBJ1-5,TGTGCCTGGAGTGAAAAGACAGGGCGTAATAGCAATCAGCCCCAGCATTTT,CAWSEKTGRNSNQPQHF
-,TRBV6-1,TRBD1,TRBJ1-2,TGTGCCAGCAGAGGGACAGGGTTTGGTGGCTACACCTTC,CASRGTGFGGYTF
-,TRBV5-1,-,TRBJ1-1,TGCGCCAGCAGCCTGACTGAATTCACAGGGCCGAACACTGAAGCTTTCTTT,CASSLTEFTGPNTEAFF
once,TRBV27,-,TRBJ1-2,TGTGCCAGCAGCAACCTAGGACGGGCCGGGAAGGGCTACACCTTC,CASSNLGRAGKGYTF
-,TRBV5-4,-,TRBJ2-5,TGTGCCAGCAGCCGAGGTTTGGGGAGAGAGGAGACCCAGTACTTC,CASSRGLGREETQYF
-,TRBV6-1,-,TRBJ1-1,TGTGCCAGCAGTGAAAGGAGGGATAACACTGAAGCTTTCTTT,CASSERRDNTEAFF
-,TRBV6-4,-,TRBJ1-2,TGTGCCAGCAGTGACTCGAGCATACCGGGACAACCTACCTATGGCTACACCTTC,CASSDSSIPGQPTYGYTF
-,TRBV9,TRBD1,TRBJ2-5,TGTGCCAGCAGCGTTCAGGGGGCTTGGGAGACCCAGTACTTC,CASSVQGAWETQYF
-,TRBV6-6,TRBD1,TRBJ1-2,TGTGCCAGCAGTCCGTCGGACAGGGTCTATGGCTACACCTTC,CASSPSDRVYGYTF